The T cell receptor beta chain under discussion was sequenced for a study of blood T cell repertoires in COVID-19. Study-level information: Spain, Italy and the United States supplied samples that represented acute and convalescent COVID-19. T cells, B-cell-depleted T cells, or PBMCs provided the cDNA or gDNA that served as material.

In the original workflow: Amplification with reference gene primers provided the estimates of nucleated cell counts. Sequencing used immunoSEQ multiplex PCR; TCRdb keeps in-frame clones, though not all of them. Clonal size and the V and J genes are those of that table, whereas D and trimming came from the DNA. The sample contains about 26,000 clones, 85% to 90% of which appear only once. The origin of this receptor is a man between 65 and 85 years old with active COVID-19. Source material: peripheral blood.

This CDR3 is CASSLASGGGSPLHF. The CDR3 DNA reads as TGCGCCAGCAGCTTGGCCTCGGGGGGAGGTTCACCCCTCCACTTT. The gene calls are TRBV5-1 and TRBJ1-6, with D maybe TRBD1 (5 bases). CDR3 length: 15 amino acids. Germline V CDR1 and CDR2: SGHRS, YFSETQ. V was trimmed by 0 bases and J by 9 bases, leaving 13 bases between them.